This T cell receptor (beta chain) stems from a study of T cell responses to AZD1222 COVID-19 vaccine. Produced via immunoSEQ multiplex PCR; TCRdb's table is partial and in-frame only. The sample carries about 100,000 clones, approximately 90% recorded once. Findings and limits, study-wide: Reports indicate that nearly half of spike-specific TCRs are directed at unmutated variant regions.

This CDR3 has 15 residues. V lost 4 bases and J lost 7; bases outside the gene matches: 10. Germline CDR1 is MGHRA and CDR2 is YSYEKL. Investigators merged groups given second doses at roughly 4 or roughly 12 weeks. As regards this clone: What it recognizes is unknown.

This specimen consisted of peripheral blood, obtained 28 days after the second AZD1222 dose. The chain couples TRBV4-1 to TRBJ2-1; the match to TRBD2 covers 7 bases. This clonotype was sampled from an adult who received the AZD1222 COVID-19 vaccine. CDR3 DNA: TGCGCCAGCAGCCGGAGCGGGGCCTCAAGAAATGAGCAGTTCTTC. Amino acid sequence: CASSRSGASRNEQFF.